This T cell receptor beta chain is from a study of graft-versus-host responses after intestinal transplantation. Across the study: Once they had received anti-thymocyte globulin induction, all recipients took tacrolimus and steroids for about three years. General study findings and limits: GvH clones appeared in recipient marrow, some first in ileum or blood. Allografts from individuals with graft-donor T cell macrochimerism displayed high graft-versus-host to host-versus-graft clonal ratios.

V lost 3 bases and J lost 0, with 9 bases in between. The CDR3 covers 15 residues. The germline gives CDR1 SEHNR, CDR2 FQNEAQ (reference sequence). Concerning this clone: Its matching antigen is unknown.

Method: immunoSEQ multiplex PCR; TCRdb's copy keeps in-frame clones and lacks some. The sample yields about 89,000 clones, more than 85% seen once. The J gene is TRBJ2-1, the V gene TRBV7-9; a possible D gene is TRBD2 (5 bases). The sequences come from unstimulated CD8+ T cells sorted from spleen or lymph node cells, collected before intestinal transplant. The origin of this receptor is a human donor who received an intestinal transplant. The DNA of the CDR3 is TGTGCCAGCAGCTTGCTGGGGAGCTCCTACAATGAGCAGTTCTTC. It translates to CASSLLGSSYNEQFF.